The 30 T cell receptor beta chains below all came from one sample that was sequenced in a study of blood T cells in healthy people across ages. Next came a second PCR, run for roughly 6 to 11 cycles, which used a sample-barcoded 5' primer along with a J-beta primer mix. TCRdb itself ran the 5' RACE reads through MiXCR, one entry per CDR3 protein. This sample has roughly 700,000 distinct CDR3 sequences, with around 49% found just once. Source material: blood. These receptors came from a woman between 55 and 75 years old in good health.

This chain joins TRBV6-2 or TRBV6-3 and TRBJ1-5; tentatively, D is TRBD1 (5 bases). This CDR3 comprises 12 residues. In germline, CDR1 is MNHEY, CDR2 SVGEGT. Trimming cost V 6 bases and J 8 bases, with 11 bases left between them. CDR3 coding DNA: TGTGCCAGCAGGTCCGGGGGAAAGCCCCAGCATTTT. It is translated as CASRSGGKPQHF.

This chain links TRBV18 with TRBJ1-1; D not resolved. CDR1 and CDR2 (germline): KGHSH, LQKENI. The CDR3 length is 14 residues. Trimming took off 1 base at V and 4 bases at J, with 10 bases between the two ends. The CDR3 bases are TGTGCCAGCTCACCACACGTAGCGCGCACTGAAGCTTTCTTT. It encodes CASSPHVARTEAFF.

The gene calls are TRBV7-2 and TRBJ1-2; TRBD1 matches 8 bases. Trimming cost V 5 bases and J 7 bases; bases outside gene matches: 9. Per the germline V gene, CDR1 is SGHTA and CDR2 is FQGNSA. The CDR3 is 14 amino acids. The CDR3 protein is CASSPRGQVGGYTF. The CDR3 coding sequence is TGTGCCAGCAGCCCAAGGGGACAGGTCGGTGGCTACACCTTC.

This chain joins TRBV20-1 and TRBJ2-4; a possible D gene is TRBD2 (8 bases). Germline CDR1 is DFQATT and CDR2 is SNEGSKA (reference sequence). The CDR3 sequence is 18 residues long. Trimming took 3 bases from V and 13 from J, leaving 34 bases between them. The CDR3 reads CSARFTGAELAGMREQYF. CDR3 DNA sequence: TGCAGTGCTAGGTTCACAGGGGCAGAATTAGCGGGGATGAGGGAGCAGTACTTC.

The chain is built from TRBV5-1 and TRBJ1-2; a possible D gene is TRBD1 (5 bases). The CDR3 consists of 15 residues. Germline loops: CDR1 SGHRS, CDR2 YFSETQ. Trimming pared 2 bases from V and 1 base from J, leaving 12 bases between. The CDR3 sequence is CASSLKGEFNYGYTF. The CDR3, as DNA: TGCGCCAGCAGCTTAAAAGGGGAATTTAACTATGGCTACACCTTC.

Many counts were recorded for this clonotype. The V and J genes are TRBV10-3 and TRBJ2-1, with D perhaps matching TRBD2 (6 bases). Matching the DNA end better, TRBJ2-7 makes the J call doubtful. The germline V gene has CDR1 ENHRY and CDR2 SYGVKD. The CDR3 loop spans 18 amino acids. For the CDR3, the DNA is TGTGCCACCGGGGGAGGTGGGGAGTTAATAATATCCTACAATGAGCAGTACTTC. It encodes CATGGGGELIISYNEQYF.

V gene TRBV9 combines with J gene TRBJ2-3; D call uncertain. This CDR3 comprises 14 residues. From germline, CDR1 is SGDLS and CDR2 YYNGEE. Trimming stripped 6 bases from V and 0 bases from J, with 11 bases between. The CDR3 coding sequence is TGTGCCAGCAACGCTGCCTTGAGCACAGATACGCAGTATTTT. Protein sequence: CASNAALSTDTQYF.

The CDR3 sequence: CASSQGRAANQPQHF. As DNA, the CDR3 is TGTGCCAGCAGCCAGGGGCGGGCAGCAAATCAGCCCCAGCATTTT. The chain couples TRBV7-8 to TRBJ1-5; D perhaps matches TRBD1 (6 bases). V was cut by 5 bases and J by 4 bases, with 15 bases left in between. The CDR3 spans 15 residues. Germline V gives CDR1 SGHVS, CDR2 FQNEAQ.

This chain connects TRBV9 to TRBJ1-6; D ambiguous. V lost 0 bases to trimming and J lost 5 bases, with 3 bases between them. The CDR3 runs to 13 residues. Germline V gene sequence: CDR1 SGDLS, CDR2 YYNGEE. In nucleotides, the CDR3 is TGTGCCAGCAGCGTAGAGGATAATTCACCCCTCCACTTT. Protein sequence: CASSVEDNSPLHF.

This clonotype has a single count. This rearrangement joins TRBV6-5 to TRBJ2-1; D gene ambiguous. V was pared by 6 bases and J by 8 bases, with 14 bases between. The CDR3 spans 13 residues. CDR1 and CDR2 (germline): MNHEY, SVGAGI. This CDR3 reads CASRELPLDEQFF. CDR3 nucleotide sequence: TGTGCCAGCAGGGAACTGCCCCTAGATGAGCAGTTCTTC.

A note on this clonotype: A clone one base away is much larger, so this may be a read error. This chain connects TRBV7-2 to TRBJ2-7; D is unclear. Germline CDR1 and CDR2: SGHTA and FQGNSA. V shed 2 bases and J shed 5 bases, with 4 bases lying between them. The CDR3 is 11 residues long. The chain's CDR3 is CASSLWDEQYF. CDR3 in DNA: TGTGCCAGCAGCTTATGGGACGAGCAGTACTTC.

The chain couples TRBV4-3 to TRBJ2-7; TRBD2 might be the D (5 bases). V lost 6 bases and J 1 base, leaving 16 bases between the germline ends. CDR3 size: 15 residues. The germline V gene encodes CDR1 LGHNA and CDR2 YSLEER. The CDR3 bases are TGCGCCAGCAGTCCGGCCCTTGGCGGGTCCTACGAGCAGTACTTC. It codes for CASSPALGGSYEQYF.

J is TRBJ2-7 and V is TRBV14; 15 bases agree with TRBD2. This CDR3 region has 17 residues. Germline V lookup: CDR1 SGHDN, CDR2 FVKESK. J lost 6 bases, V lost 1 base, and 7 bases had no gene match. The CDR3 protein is CASSQGGGTSGRSEQYF. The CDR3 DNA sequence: TGTGCCAGCAGCCAAGGTGGTGGGACTAGCGGGAGGAGCGAGCAGTACTTC.

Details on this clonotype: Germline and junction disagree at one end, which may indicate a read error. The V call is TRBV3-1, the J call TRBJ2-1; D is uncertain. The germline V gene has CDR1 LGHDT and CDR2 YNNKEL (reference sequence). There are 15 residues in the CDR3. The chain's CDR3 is CASSQGWARYTEQFF. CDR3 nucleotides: TGTGCCAGCAGCCAAGGCTGGGCTAGGTACACTGAGCAGTTCTTC.

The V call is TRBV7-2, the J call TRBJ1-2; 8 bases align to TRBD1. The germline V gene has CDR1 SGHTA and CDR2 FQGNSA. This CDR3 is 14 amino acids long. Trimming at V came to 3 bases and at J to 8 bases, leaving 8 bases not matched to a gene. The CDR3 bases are TGTGCCAGCAGCTTCGGACAGGGCGAGCGCGGCTACACCTTC. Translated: CASSFGQGERGYTF.

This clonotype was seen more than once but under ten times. CDR3: CASSRRGEGPDTQYF. The DNA for the CDR3 is TGTGCCAGCAGCCGCCGCGGAGAGGGTCCAGATACGCAGTATTTT. The V call is TRBV12-3 or TRBV12-4, the J call TRBJ2-3, with a tentative D call TRBD2 (5 bases). Between the trimmed V and J ends, which lost 6 bases and 4 bases, there was a span of 17 bases. This CDR3 is 15 amino acids long.

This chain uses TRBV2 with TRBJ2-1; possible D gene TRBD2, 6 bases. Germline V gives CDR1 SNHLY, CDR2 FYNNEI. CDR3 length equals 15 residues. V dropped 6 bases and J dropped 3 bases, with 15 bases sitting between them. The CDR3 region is CASSPYPTSYNEQFF. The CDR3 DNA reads TGTGCCAGCAGCCCCTACCCGACTAGCTACAATGAGCAGTTCTTC.

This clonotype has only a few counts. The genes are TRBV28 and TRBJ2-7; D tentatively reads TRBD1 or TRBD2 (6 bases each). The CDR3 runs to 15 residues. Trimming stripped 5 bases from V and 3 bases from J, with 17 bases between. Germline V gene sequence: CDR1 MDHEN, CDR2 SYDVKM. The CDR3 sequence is CASSITGTWLYEQYF. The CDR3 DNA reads TGTGCCAGCAGTATCACAGGGACTTGGCTCTACGAGCAGTACTTC.

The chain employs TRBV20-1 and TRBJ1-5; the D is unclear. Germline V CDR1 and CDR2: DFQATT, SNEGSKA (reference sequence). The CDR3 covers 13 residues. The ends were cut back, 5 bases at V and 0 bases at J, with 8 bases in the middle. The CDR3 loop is CSAAVDSNQPQHF. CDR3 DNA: TGCAGTGCTGCGGTAGATAGCAATCAGCCCCAGCATTTT.

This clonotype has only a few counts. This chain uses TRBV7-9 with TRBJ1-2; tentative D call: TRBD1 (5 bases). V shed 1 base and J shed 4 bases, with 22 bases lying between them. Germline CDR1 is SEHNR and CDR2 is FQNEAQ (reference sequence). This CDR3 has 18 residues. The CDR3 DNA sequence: TGTGCCAGCAGCTTAGACCGCGGGACGCTCTGGGCGTTCTATGGCTACACCTTC. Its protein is CASSLDRGTLWAFYGYTF.

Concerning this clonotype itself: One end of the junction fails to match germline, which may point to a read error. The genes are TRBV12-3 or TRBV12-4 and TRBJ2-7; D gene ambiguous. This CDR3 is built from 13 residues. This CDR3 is CASSLIVGNERYF. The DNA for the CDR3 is TGTGCCAGCAGTTTGATAGTAGGCAACGAGCGGTACTTC.

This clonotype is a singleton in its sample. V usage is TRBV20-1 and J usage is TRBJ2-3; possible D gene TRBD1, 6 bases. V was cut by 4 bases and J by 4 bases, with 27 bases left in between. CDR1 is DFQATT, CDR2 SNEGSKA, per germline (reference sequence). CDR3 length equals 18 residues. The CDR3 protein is CSATNTVSGGWGPDTQYF. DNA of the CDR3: TGCAGTGCTACCAACACGGTTAGTGGGGGCTGGGGCCCAGATACGCAGTATTTT.

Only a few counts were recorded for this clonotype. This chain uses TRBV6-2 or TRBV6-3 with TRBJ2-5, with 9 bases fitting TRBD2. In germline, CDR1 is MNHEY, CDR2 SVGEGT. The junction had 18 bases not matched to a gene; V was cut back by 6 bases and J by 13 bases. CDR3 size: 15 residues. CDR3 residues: CASSRPPGTSQRMYF. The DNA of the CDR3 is TGTGCCAGCAGCCGTCCTCCCGGGACTAGCCAAAGAATGTACTTC.

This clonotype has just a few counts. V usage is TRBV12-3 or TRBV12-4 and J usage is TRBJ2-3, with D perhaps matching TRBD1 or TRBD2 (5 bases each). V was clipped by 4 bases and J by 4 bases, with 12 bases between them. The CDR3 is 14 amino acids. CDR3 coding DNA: TGTGCCAGCAGTTGGGGGAGTTCAGCAGATACGCAGTATTTT. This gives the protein CASSWGSSADTQYF.

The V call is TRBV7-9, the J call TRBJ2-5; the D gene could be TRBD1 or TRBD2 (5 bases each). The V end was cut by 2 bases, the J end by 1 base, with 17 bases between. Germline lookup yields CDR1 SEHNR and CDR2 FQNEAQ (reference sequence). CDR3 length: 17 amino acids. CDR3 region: CASSLLTSGDAQETQYF. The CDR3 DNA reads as TGTGCCAGCAGCTTACTGACAAGTGGGGACGCCCAAGAGACCCAGTACTTC. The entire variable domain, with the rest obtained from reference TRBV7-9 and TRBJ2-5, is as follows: DTGVSQNPRHKITKRGQNVTFRCDPISEHNRLYWYRQTLGQGPEFLTYFQNEAQLEKSRLLSDRFSAERPKGSFSTLEIQRTEQGDSAMYLCASSLLTSGDAQETQYFGPGTRLLVL.

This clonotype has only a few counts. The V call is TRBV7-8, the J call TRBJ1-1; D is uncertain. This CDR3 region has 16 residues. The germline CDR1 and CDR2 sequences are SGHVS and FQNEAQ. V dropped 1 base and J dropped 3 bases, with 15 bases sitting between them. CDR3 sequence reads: CASSLGPGIIDTEAFF. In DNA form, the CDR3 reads TGTGCCAGCAGCTTAGGACCTGGGATCATTGACACTGAAGCTTTCTTT. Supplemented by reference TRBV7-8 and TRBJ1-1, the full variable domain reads GAGVSQSPRYKVAKRGQDVALRCDPISGHVSLFWYQQALGQGPEFLTYFQNEAQLDKSGLPSDRFFAERPEGSVSTLKIQRTQQEDSAVYLCASSLGPGIIDTEAFFGQGTRLTVV.

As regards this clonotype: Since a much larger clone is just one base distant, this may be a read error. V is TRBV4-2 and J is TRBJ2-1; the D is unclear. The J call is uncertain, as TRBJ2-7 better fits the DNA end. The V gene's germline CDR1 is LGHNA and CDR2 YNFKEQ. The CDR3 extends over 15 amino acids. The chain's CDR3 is CASSQDPQVYNEQYF. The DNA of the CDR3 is TGTGCCAGCAGCCAAGATCCACAAGTCTACAATGAGCAGTACTTC.

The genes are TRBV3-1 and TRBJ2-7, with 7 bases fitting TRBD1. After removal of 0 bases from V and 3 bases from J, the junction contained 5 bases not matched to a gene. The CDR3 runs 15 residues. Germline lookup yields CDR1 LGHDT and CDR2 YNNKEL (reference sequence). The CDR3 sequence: CASSQDWAGGYEQYF. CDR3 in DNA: TGTGCCAGCAGCCAAGATTGGGCAGGGGGCTACGAGCAGTACTTC.

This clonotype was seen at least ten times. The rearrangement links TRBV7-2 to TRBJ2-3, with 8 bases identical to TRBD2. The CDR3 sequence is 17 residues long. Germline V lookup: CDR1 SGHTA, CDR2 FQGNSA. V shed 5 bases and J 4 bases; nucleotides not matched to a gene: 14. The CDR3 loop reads CASSPGRAGGFPDTQYF. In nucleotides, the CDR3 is TGTGCCAGCAGCCCCGGGCGGGCGGGAGGTTTCCCAGATACGCAGTATTTT.

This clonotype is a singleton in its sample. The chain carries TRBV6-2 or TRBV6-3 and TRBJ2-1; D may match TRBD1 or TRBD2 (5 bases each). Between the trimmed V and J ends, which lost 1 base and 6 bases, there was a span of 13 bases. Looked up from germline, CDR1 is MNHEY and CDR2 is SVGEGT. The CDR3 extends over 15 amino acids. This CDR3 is CASSYLGVEGNEQFF. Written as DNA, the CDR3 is TGTGCCAGCAGTTACTTGGGGGTCGAAGGCAATGAGCAGTTCTTC.